Listed below are T cell receptor beta chains from one sample, sequenced in a study of T cell responses to AZD1222 COVID-19 vaccine. The method was immunoSEQ multiplex PCR; TCRdb's version includes in-frame clones alone and lacks a portion of them. Among more than 85,000 clones, roughly 90% were seen once, and the ten largest hold around 15%. Specimen: peripheral blood, collected 28 days after the second AZD1222 dose. These receptors were taken from an adult who received the AZD1222 COVID-19 vaccine. Each CDR3 is given with its conserved first and last residue. D genes are given only for firm matches. Rows give clone size only sometimes, using once, few, many, or a class for an expanded clone.

. . TRBJ2-5 TRBV7-2 TGTGCCAGCAGCTTCCGAACTAACCACCAAGAGACCCAGTACTTC CASSFRTNHQETQYF
. . TRBJ2-3 TRBV7-9 TGTGCCAGCAGCCGGGGTTTAGATACGCAGTATTTT CASSRGLDTQYF
. . TRBJ1-1 TRBV20-1 TGCAGTGCTCCACAGGTTACAGCTTTCTTT CSAPQVTAFF
TRBD2 . TRBJ2-1 TRBV15 TGTGCCACCAGCAGAGATTCTATAGGCGGGGGGGCCAGTGAGCAGTTCTTC CATSRDSIGGGASEQFF
TRBD2 . TRBJ2-1 TRBV5-1 TGCGCCAGCAGCTTGGGACTAGCGGGAGCTTACAATGAGCAGTTCTTC CASSLGLAGAYNEQFF
. . TRBJ1-6 TRBV11-3 TGTGCCAGCAGCCCGGGATACTCGAATTCACCCCTCCACTTT CASSPGYSNSPLHF
TRBD2 . TRBJ2-7 TRBV7-2 TGTGCCAGCAGCCGCGCTAGCGGGCCTTACGAGCAGTACTTC CASSRASGPYEQYF
. . TRBJ2-1 TRBV5-1 TGCGCCAGCAGCGTCATCGGGGGGCCCTACAATGAGCAGTTCTTC CASSVIGGPYNEQFF
. . TRBJ1-6 TRBV25-1 TGTGCCAGCAGTGAATCGGCCGGGTCTAATTCACCCCTCCACTTT CASSESAGSNSPLHF
TRBD1 . TRBJ2-3 TRBV18 TGTGCCAGCTCACCTCCGGGACAGGGAGGGACAGATACGCAGTATTTT CASSPPGQGGTDTQYF
TRBD2 . TRBJ2-3 TRBV2 TGTGCCAGCAGTGAGCTAGCGGGCACAGATACGCAGTATTTT CASSELAGTDTQYF
. . TRBJ1-1 TRBV18 TGTGCCAGCTCCCCCTGGGATGAAGCGAACACTGAAGCTTTCTTT CASSPWDEANTEAFF
. . TRBJ1-3 TRBV28 TGTGCCAGCAGCCTTCCAGGGGACTCTGGAAACACCATATATTTT CASSLPGDSGNTIYF
. . TRBJ1-2 TRBV10-3 TGTGCCTTCAGAGGGGGACTCTATGGCTACACCTTC CAFRGGLYGYTF
. . TRBJ1-1 TRBV5-8 TGTGCCAGCAGCTTGTCGGGGAACTGGAACACTGAAGCTTTCTTT CASSLSGNWNTEAFF
TRBD2 . TRBJ2-2 TRBV3-1/TRBV3-2 TGTGCCAGCAGCCAGGACGGGGTAGCGGGATCTACCGGGGAGCTGTTTTTT CASSQDGVAGSTGELFF
TRBD2 few TRBJ2-5 TRBV5-1 TGCGCCAGCAGCTTGAACGGGGGGAAAGAGACCCAGTACTTC CASSLNGGKETQYF
TRBD1 . TRBJ1-2 TRBV6-6 TGTGCCAGCAGTTACCACCAGGGGGCAGAAGGCTACACCTTC CASSYHQGAEGYTF
. . TRBJ2-3 TRBV29-1 TGCAGCGTGCTAAAAGGACAGACTTTAACAGATACGCAGTATTTT CSVLKGQTLTDTQYF
. . TRBJ2-7 TRBV3-1/TRBV3-2 TGTGCCAGCAGCCAGGCCCTGTTGCGGAGCTCCTACGAGCAGTACTTC CASSQALLRSSYEQYF
TRBD2 . TRBJ2-7 TRBV3-1/TRBV3-2 TGTGCCAGCAGCCTCAGCGGGGCGGGAGAGCAGTACTTC CASSLSGAGEQYF
TRBD1 once TRBJ2-4 TRBV4-2 TGTGCCAGCAGCCAAGATGGGGCAGGGGGCATGGAAAACATTCAGTACTTC CASSQDGAGGMENIQYF
. once TRBJ1-5 TRBV6-1 TGTGCCAGCAGTGAAGCAGGGTTAGGGAAGCCCCAGCATTTT CASSEAGLGKPQHF
TRBD1 . TRBJ1-6 TRBV5-4 TGTGCCAGCAGCCTGGGACAGTATAATTCACCCCTCCACTTT CASSLGQYNSPLHF
. . TRBJ2-7 TRBV2 TGTGCCAGCACCCTAGATTACTCCTACGAGCAGTACTTC CASTLDYSYEQYF
TRBD1 once TRBJ1-3 TRBV27 TGTGCCAGCAGTATCAACAGGGGGGGTCGCGGAAACACCATATATTTT CASSINRGGRGNTIYF
TRBD2 . TRBJ2-3 TRBV5-5 TGTGCCAGCAGCTTGTCGGGAGGGGATACGCAGTATTTT CASSLSGGDTQYF
. once TRBJ2-1 TRBV10-2 TGCGCCAGCAGTGACGGGTTTATGGGGTACAATGAGCAGTTCTTC CASSDGFMGYNEQFF
. once TRBJ1-3 TRBV19 TGTGCCAGTAGTGGGAGGAGCTCTGGAAACACCATATATTTT CASSGRSSGNTIYF
. . TRBJ2-5 TRBV19 TGTGCCAGTAGTATAGAGGGTAGCGAGTCCCAGTACTTC CASSIEGSESQYF
. . TRBJ1-2 TRBV14 TGTGCCAGCAGCCCTCCTGAGGTCTATGGCTACACCTTC CASSPPEVYGYTF
TRBD2 . TRBJ2-7 TRBV27 TGTGCCAGCAGTTTAAGCCTAGCGGGAGGGCCTGCCTACGAGCAGTACTTC CASSLSLAGGPAYEQYF
. . TRBJ1-4 TRBV4-1 TGCGCCAGCAGCCAAGAGTGGGGGGTTAGTGAAAAACTGTTTTTT CASSQEWGVSEKLFF
. . TRBJ2-1 TRBV6-2/TRBV6-3 TGTGCCAGCAGTTACTCTCTGCGGGATTACTACAATGAGCAGTTCTTC CASSYSLRDYYNEQFF
TRBD1 . TRBJ2-3 TRBV18 TGTGCCAGCTCACCGATAGCGTATGGGACAGGGGGCAACGATACGCAGTATTTT CASSPIAYGTGGNDTQYF
. . TRBJ1-1 TRBV10-1 TGCGCCAGTCCTGACGGGGAACGCACTGAAGCTTTCTTT CASPDGERTEAFF
. once TRBJ1-4 TRBV9 TGTGCCAGCAGCGTAGGAGGGATGGCTAATGAAAAACTGTTTTTT CASSVGGMANEKLFF
. once TRBJ1-1 TRBV5-4 TGTGCCAGCAGCTCAGAGGGACATTCGAACACTGAAGCTTTCTTT CASSSEGHSNTEAFF
. once TRBJ2-3 TRBV7-2 TGTGCCAGCAGCTCTCCGCTAGAGGGGACGCAGTATTTT CASSSPLEGTQYF
TRBD2 . TRBJ2-7 TRBV5-4 TGTGCCAGCAGCTACCGGACTAGCGGTAACTACGAGCAGTACTTC CASSYRTSGNYEQYF
. . TRBJ1-4 TRBV11-2 TGTGCCAGCAGCCCCGGAAGGAGGGCGCATGAAAAACTGTTTTTT CASSPGRRAHEKLFF
. . TRBJ1-2 TRBV2 TGTGCCAGCAGTGAACGGAACTATGGCTACACCTTC CASSERNYGYTF
TRBD1 . TRBJ2-2 TRBV11-3 TGTGCCAGCAGCCTAGGACAGGGAGAAACCGGGGAGCTGTTTTTT CASSLGQGETGELFF
TRBD1 . TRBJ1-6 TRBV20-1 TGCAGTGCTAGTATGACAGGGGGAGTTTCACCCCTCCACTTT CSASMTGGVSPLHF
TRBD1 . TRBJ2-2 TRBV18 TGTGCCAGCTCACCGTCTCGGGACAGCGCGAACACCGGGGAGCTGTTTTTT CASSPSRDSANTGELFF
TRBD2 once TRBJ2-1 TRBV27 TGTGCCAGCGGCCCTCTAGCGGGAGCCTACAATGAGCAGTTCTTC CASGPLAGAYNEQFF
TRBD2 . TRBJ2-1 TRBV5-4 TGTGCCAGCAGCGGGGGACTAGCGCATAACAATGAGCAGTTCTTC CASSGGLAHNNEQFF
. . TRBJ2-7 TRBV7-6 TGTGCCAGCAGCTTAGATGACAGGCCCTTCTACGAGCAGTACTTC CASSLDDRPFYEQYF
. . TRBJ2-3 TRBV19 TGTGCCAGTAGCACCCTGGCAGGTTACACAGATACGCAGTATTTT CASSTLAGYTDTQYF
. . TRBJ1-6 TRBV5-1 TGCGCCAGCAGCCCCGTGGGAAAAGATAGATCACCCCTCCACTTT CASSPVGKDRSPLHF
TRBD2 . TRBJ2-2 TRBV28 TGTGCCAGCAGTCTAGCGGGAGAAGGCACCGGGGAGCTGTTTTTT CASSLAGEGTGELFF
. few TRBJ2-5 TRBV5-1 TGCGCCAGCAGCTTGGAAATCGGGGGTGGGGAGACCCAGTACTTC CASSLEIGGGETQYF
TRBD1 . TRBJ1-1 TRBV5-1 TGCGCCAGCAGCTCCCGACAGGGGGACTTCACTCGGATAGCTTTCTTT CASSSRQGDFTRIAFF
TRBD2 once TRBJ2-3 TRBV3-1/TRBV3-2 TGTGCCAGCAGCCAAGATCGGGCTAGCGGGGGCACAGATACGCAGTATTTT CASSQDRASGGTDTQYF